These 15 T cell receptor beta chains were all obtained from the same sample, sequenced in a study of blood T cell repertoires in COVID-19. TCRdb keeps only in-frame clones here, not all; method: immunoSEQ multiplex PCR. The table shows 200,000 to 250,000 clones, with 65% to 85% occurring only once. Sequenced material: PBMCs or T cells enriched from blood (not recorded which). The receptors derive from a woman aged 60-75 years who had recovered from COVID-19.

At least ten counts were recorded for this clone. The rearrangement links TRBV12-5 to TRBJ2-7; 11 bases align to TRBD2. V shed 6 bases, J shed 5 bases, and the junction held 3 bases outside the gene matches. Germline lookup yields CDR1 LGHNT and CDR2 FRNRAP. The CDR3 covers 13 residues. The CDR3 sequence: CASGPGLADEQYF. In nucleotides, the CDR3 is TGTGCTAGTGGGCCGGGACTAGCGGACGAGCAGTACTTC.

This clone showed up just a few times. This rearrangement joins TRBV5-1 to TRBJ2-3; 10 nucleotides align to TRBD2. The CDR3 spans 15 residues. Germline trimming cut 6 bases from V and 2 bases from J; bases unmatched to any gene: 6. The germline CDR1 and CDR2 sequences are SGHRS and YFSETQ. CDR3 region: CASTTAGGPTDTQYF. The CDR3 bases are TGCGCCAGCACCACAGCGGGAGGGCCCACAGATACGCAGTATTTT.

V is TRBV6-5 and J is TRBJ2-2; D gene ambiguous. CDR1 MNHEY and CDR2 SVGAGI come from the germline V gene. The CDR3 runs to 14 residues. V gave up 5 bases and J gave up 1 base, with 8 bases separating them. The CDR3 nucleotides are TGTGCCAGCAGTCCAGGCAGGAACACCGGGGAGCTGTTTTTT. It is translated as CASSPGRNTGELFF.

This clone has more than one count but fewer than ten. This rearrangement joins TRBV15 to TRBJ1-4; tentatively, D is TRBD1 (5 bases). The CDR3 loop spans 16 amino acids. The germline V gene encodes CDR1 LNHNV and CDR2 YYDKDF (reference sequence). Trimming removed 5 bases from V and 4 bases from J, with 17 bases in between. CDR3 coding DNA: TGTGCCACCAGCCCTACCTTCCGGGGGAGTAATGAAAAACTGTTTTTT. It encodes CATSPTFRGSNEKLFF.

The genes are TRBV6-5 and TRBJ2-7; a possible D gene is TRBD1 (5 bases). Germline V lookup: CDR1 MNHEY, CDR2 SVGAGI. V was clipped by 2 bases and J by 0 bases, with 5 bases between them. CDR3 length equals 13 residues. The DNA of the CDR3 is TGTGCCAGCAGTTACGACAGCTCCTACGAGCAGTACTTC. Its protein is CASSYDSSYEQYF.

The rearrangement uses TRBV25-1 and TRBJ2-3; possibly TRBD2 for D (6 bases). V was clipped by 8 bases and J by 3 bases, with 15 bases between them. Germline CDR1 is MGHDK and CDR2 is SYGVNS. The CDR3 sequence is 14 residues long. The chain's CDR3 is CASAGEGGTDTQYF. CDR3 sequence (DNA): TGTGCCAGCGCGGGCGAGGGAGGAACAGATACGCAGTATTTT.

DNA for the CDR3: TGTGCCAGCAGCCTTAACGGACTAGCGGGACGCACCGGGGAGCTGTTTTTT. As protein: CASSLNGLAGRTGELFF. This chain links TRBV9 with TRBJ2-2; 12 bases map to TRBD2. V trimming: 4 bases; J trimming: 4 bases; junction bases outside the gene matches: 8. The CDR3 sequence is 17 residues long. From germline, CDR1 is SGDLS and CDR2 YYNGEE.

The chain employs TRBV19 and TRBJ1-1; 7 nucleotides align to TRBD1. This CDR3 comprises 16 residues. Germline-derived CDR1 and CDR2 are LNHDA and SQIVND (reference sequence). Unmatched junction bases numbered 9, after V lost 5 bases and J lost 0 bases. The CDR3, as DNA: TGTGCCAGTAGTCCCCGGGGACAGTTAATGAACACTGAAGCTTTCTTT. As protein: CASSPRGQLMNTEAFF.

V is TRBV6-4 and J is TRBJ1-1; 8 nucleotides match TRBD1. Per germline, CDR1 MRHNA and CDR2 SNTAGT. CDR3 length: 13 residues. V lost 5 bases to trimming and J lost 5 bases; unmatched junction nucleotides: 4. The CDR3 nucleotides read TGTGCCAGCAGTCCCAGGGGGCGGACTGAAGCTTTCTTT. Its translation is CASSPRGRTEAFF.

The chain is built from TRBV7-3 and TRBJ2-3; 8 bases match TRBD1. The V segment lost 5 bases and the J segment 8 bases; nucleotides outside the gene matches: 9. The CDR3 spans 14 residues. Germline V gene sequence: CDR1 SGHTA, CDR2 FQGTGA. CDR3 DNA sequence: TGTGCCAGCAGCCGACAGGGGCCCGGGGGTACGCAGTATTTT. This encodes CASSRQGPGGTQYF. The full variable domain, with the rest looked up from reference TRBV7-3 and TRBJ2-3, is GAGVSQTPSNKVTEKGKYVELRCDPISGHTALYWYRQSLGQGPEFLIYFQGTGAADDSGLPNDRFFAVRPEGSVSTLKIQRTERGDSAVYLCASSRQGPGGTQYFGPGTRLTVL.

This clone appeared a few times. This chain connects TRBV19 to TRBJ2-1, with TRBD2 identical over 7 bases. Germline assignment: CDR1 LNHDA and CDR2 SQIVND (reference sequence). Trimming at V came to 4 bases and at J to 1 base, leaving 10 bases not matched to a gene. The CDR3 consists of 17 residues. Here the CDR3 reads CASSKDPLAGSYNEQFF. The CDR3 DNA reads TGTGCCAGTAGTAAAGATCCCTTAGCGGGTTCCTACAATGAGCAGTTCTTC.

The chain couples TRBV4-3 to TRBJ1-4; D is unresolved. Trimming took 1 base from V and 7 from J, leaving 13 bases between them. Germline V gene sequence: CDR1 LGHNA, CDR2 YSLEER. The CDR3 has 15 amino acids. Written as DNA, the CDR3 is TGCGCCAGCAGCCAAGGAGCCTTTCGTAGTGAAAAACTGTTTTTT. Residues: CASSQGAFRSEKLFF.

The chain joins TRBV5-1 to TRBJ2-1; TRBD1 might be the D (6 bases). The CDR3 runs to 15 residues. V lost 4 bases to trimming and J lost 6 bases, with 17 bases between them. The germline V gene has CDR1 SGHRS and CDR2 YFSETQ. In nucleotides, the CDR3 is TGCGCCAGCAGCGCACCACAGGGAACTGTCAATGAGCAGTTCTTC. It specifies CASSAPQGTVNEQFF.

To note about this clone: The same CDR3 arises from other DNA sequences in this sample as well. This chain links TRBV5-4 with TRBJ2-5, with 7 bases that match TRBD2. CDR1 is SGHNT and CDR2 is YYREEE in the germline V gene (reference sequence). The CDR3 contains 13 residues. Unmatched junction bases numbered 2, after V lost 4 bases and J lost 2 bases. The CDR3 DNA reads TGTGCCAGCAGCCTGGGACTACAAGAGACCCAGTACTTC. It is translated as CASSLGLQETQYF.

In this sample, this clone turned up a few times. Other nucleotide sequences from this sample produce the same CDR3. The rearrangement uses TRBV7-9 and TRBJ2-1; perhaps TRBD2 as D (6 bases). The CDR3 has 13 amino acids. Trimming took 5 bases from V and 6 from J, leaving 11 bases between them. Germline V gene data show CDR1 as SEHNR and CDR2 as FQNEAQ (reference sequence). In nucleotides, the CDR3 is TGTGCCAGCAGCCCCACGGGAGTCAATGAGCAGTTCTTC. This codes for CASSPTGVNEQFF.